The 30 T cell receptor beta chains presented below share a single source sample, sequenced in a study of response to subunit inactivated influenza vaccine. MiXCR, applied by TCRdb to the RT-PCR reads, yields one record per CDR3 protein. The data show 700,000 to 900,000 distinct CDR3 sequences, less than 25% seen once. The sample here was PBMCs from blood, taken roughly 5 days after vaccination. The receptor set was obtained from a man aged 50 to 59 who received an inactivated influenza vaccine.

This clonotype was seen repeatedly, ten times or more. This rearrangement joins TRBV20-1 to TRBJ1-1; D gene ambiguous. CDR1 and CDR2 from the germline V gene are DFQATT and SNEGSKA (reference sequence). V lost 6 bases, J lost 5 bases, and 13 bases lay in between. The CDR3 is 12 residues long. CDR3 sequence: CSAGGYVTEAFF. The CDR3 DNA sequence: TGCAGTGCCGGCGGGTATGTTACTGAAGCTTTCTTT.

The DNA of the CDR3 is TGCGCCAGCAGCTTGGATCCCTGGGTAATCACTGAAGCTTTCTTT. Translating gives CASSLDPWVITEAFF. J is TRBJ1-1 and V is TRBV5-1; D remains unclear. The CDR3 extends over 15 amino acids. The germline gives CDR1 SGHRS, CDR2 YFSETQ. V was trimmed by 0 bases and J by 4 bases, leaving 13 bases between them. The full variable domain, its missing parts supplied by reference TRBV5-1 and TRBJ1-1, is KAGVTQTPRYLIKTRGQQVTLSCSPISGHRSVSWYQQTPGQGLQFLFEYFSETQRNKGNFPGRFSGRQFSNSRSEMNVSTLELGDSALYLCASSLDPWVITEAFFGQGTRLTVV.

The chain carries TRBV9 and TRBJ2-1, with D tentatively TRBD2 (6 bases). Germline V gene lookup returns CDR1 SGDLS and CDR2 YYNGEE. Trimming took 0 bases from V and 6 from J, leaving 19 bases between them. CDR3 length equals 17 residues. The CDR3 here is CASSVGSGGIGVNEQFF. For the CDR3, the DNA is TGTGCCAGCAGCGTAGGTAGTGGCGGGATCGGGGTCAATGAGCAGTTCTTC.

V and J are TRBV10-1 and TRBJ2-2; unclear D gene. CDR1 is WNHNN, CDR2 SYGVQD, per germline (reference sequence). CDR3 length: 14 amino acids. V lost 5 bases, J lost 1 base, and 8 bases lay in between. DNA for the CDR3: TGCGCCAGCAGTCCGGATTGGAACACCGGGGAGCTGTTTTTT. Its protein is CASSPDWNTGELFF.

The sample holds a few counts of this clonotype. This chain connects TRBV29-1 to TRBJ2-3, with D perhaps matching TRBD2 (6 bases). Germline CDR1 reads SQVTM; CDR2 reads ANQGSEA. The length of the CDR3 is 14 residues. The V gene lost 7 bases and the J gene lost 2 bases, with 16 bases spanning the gap. For the CDR3, the DNA is TGCAGCGCTCTGGGGGGATCTAACACAGATACGCAGTATTTT. This sequence encodes CSALGGSNTDTQYF.

This clonotype has just a few counts. This chain links TRBV10-3 with TRBJ2-5; a possible D gene is TRBD2 (5 bases). Trimming shortened V by 4 bases and J by 2 bases, and 14 bases separated the two germline ends. Per germline, CDR1 ENHRY and CDR2 SYGVKD. The CDR3 is 15 amino acids. CDR3 DNA sequence: TGTGCCATCAGTGTTAGCCCTGGGAGACAAGAGACCCAGTACTTC. Translated: CAISVSPGRQETQYF.

This clonotype appeared a few times. J is TRBJ1-2 and V is TRBV28; TRBD1 might be the D (5 bases). This CDR3 contains 13 residues. Germline V gene lookup returns CDR1 MDHEN and CDR2 SYDVKM. The V and J ends lost 6 bases and 4 bases respectively, with 12 bases between them. In DNA form, the CDR3 reads TGTGCCAGCAGAAGACAGTCTGGCTATGGCTACACCTTC. Protein product: CASRRQSGYGYTF.

This clonotype was seen only a few times. J is TRBJ2-1 and V is TRBV5-1; D remains unclear. Looked up from germline, CDR1 is SGHRS and CDR2 is YFSETQ. This CDR3 has 11 amino acids. V was shortened by 4 bases and J by 9 bases, with 8 bases between the two germline ends. CDR3 protein: CASSPGSEQFF. The DNA for the CDR3 is TGCGCCAGCAGCCCGGGTAGTGAGCAGTTCTTC.

The sample holds a few counts of this clonotype. The chain joins TRBV10-2 to TRBJ1-6; tentatively, D is TRBD1 (5 bases). CDR1 and CDR2 from the germline V gene are WSHSY and SAAADI. The CDR3 sequence is 16 residues long. V was cut by 2 bases and J by 3 bases, with 11 bases left in between. CDR3 nucleotides: TGCGCCAGCAGTGAGGGCAGGGCTGACTATAATTCACCCCTCCACTTT. Translating it yields CASSEGRADYNSPLHF.

This clonotype was counted at least ten times. The chain uses TRBV6-1 and TRBJ1-2, with 9 bases matching TRBD1. Germline CDR1 and CDR2: MNHNS and SASEGT. The CDR3 runs to 13 residues. Trimming removed 6 bases from V and 5 bases from J; junction bases left unmatched: 4. The CDR3 nucleotides read TGTGCCAGCAGCCGGGGACAGGGTTATGGCTACACCTTC. It yields the protein CASSRGQGYGYTF.

This clonotype has a handful of counts. The chain joins TRBV4-1 to TRBJ1-1; possible D gene TRBD1, 5 bases. Trimming cost V 3 bases and J 3 bases, with 17 bases left between them. Looked up from germline, CDR1 is MGHRA and CDR2 is YSYEKL. The CDR3 is 16 residues long. CDR3 nucleotides: TGCGCCAGCAGCCAGGGGGGTTTTCGGAGGGACACTGAAGCTTTCTTT. This gives the protein CASSQGGFRRDTEAFF.

This sequence joins TRBV12-1 and TRBJ2-2; the DNA was not compared with TRBD1, the D call given in the table. TRBV12-1 is termed a pseudogene. The CDR3 loop spans 15 amino acids. CDR3 sequence reads: CASNPREKNTGELFF. CDR3 bases: TGTGCCAGCAACCCCAGGGAAAAGAACACCGGGGAGCTGTTTTTT.

This rearrangement joins TRBV7-8 to TRBJ2-7; D is tentatively TRBD1 or TRBD2 (5 bases each). Germline V gene sequence: CDR1 SGHVS, CDR2 FQNEAQ. V was shortened by 5 bases and J by 3 bases, with 20 bases between the two germline ends. CDR3 length: 16 amino acids. This CDR3 reads CASSRTGLRNYYEQYF. The CDR3 DNA reads TGTGCCAGCAGCCGAACGGGGCTGCGCAACTACTACGAGCAGTACTTC.

The J gene is TRBJ1-1, the V gene TRBV12-3 or TRBV12-4; no clear D gene. The CDR3 is 14 residues long. Trimming left V 6 bases short and J 0 bases short, with 11 bases between. The CDR3: CASRQWGMNTEAFF. DNA for the CDR3: TGTGCCAGCAGGCAGTGGGGAATGAACACTGAAGCTTTCTTT.

The chain joins TRBV9 to TRBJ1-2; D call uncertain. CDR3 length equals 14 residues. Trimming removed 0 bases at V and 4 bases at J, with 10 bases between. CDR1 is SGDLS, CDR2 YYNGEE, per germline. The CDR3 sequence: CASSVEEHFYGYTF. CDR3 DNA sequence: TGTGCCAGCAGCGTAGAGGAGCACTTCTATGGCTACACCTTC.

This clonotype was recorded a few times. This sequence joins TRBV20-1 and TRBJ1-1; weak D call: TRBD1 (5 bases). This CDR3 region has 13 residues. In germline, CDR1 is DFQATT, CDR2 SNEGSKA (reference sequence). DNA of the CDR3: TGCAGCGGGGCAGGCCCGTATAGGACTGAAGCTTTCTTT. Translation: CSGAGPYRTEAFF.

This chain uses TRBV4-3 with TRBJ1-1; no firm D call. Germline V gene sequence: CDR1 LGHNA, CDR2 YSLEER. The CDR3 spans 15 residues. V dropped 0 bases and J dropped 10 bases, with 18 bases sitting between them. Here the CDR3 reads CASSQENENIPGAFF. In DNA, the CDR3 is TGCGCCAGCAGCCAAGAAAATGAGAATATTCCCGGAGCTTTCTTT.

This clonotype was seen only a few times. The chain combines TRBV4-1 with TRBJ2-3, with D perhaps TRBD1 (6 bases). The CDR3 length is 18 residues. Trimming stripped 1 base from V and 0 bases from J, with 17 bases between. Per the germline V gene, CDR1 is MGHRA and CDR2 is YSYEKL. Here the CDR3 reads CASSQANSGGRSTDTQYF. CDR3 nucleotide sequence: TGCGCCAGCAGCCAAGCCAATAGTGGGGGCCGCAGCACAGATACGCAGTATTTT.

This clonotype was counted only a few times. The rearrangement uses TRBV20-1 and TRBJ2-3, with D possibly matching TRBD2 (6 bases). The CDR3 runs to 13 residues. V was shortened by 2 bases and J by 4 bases, with 10 bases between the two germline ends. CDR1 is DFQATT, CDR2 SNEGSKA, per germline (reference sequence). This CDR3 is CSARRGVADTQYF. DNA for the CDR3: TGCAGTGCTAGACGCGGGGTAGCAGATACGCAGTATTTT.

Ten or more counts support this clonotype. The rearrangement links TRBV18 to TRBJ2-1, with D unresolved. In germline, CDR1 is KGHSH, CDR2 LQKENI. The CDR3 has 13 amino acids. Trimming pared 2 bases from V and 5 bases from J, leaving 7 bases between. The CDR3 DNA reads as TGTGCCAGCTCACCAGCGCGCGACAATGAGCAGTTCTTC. Protein product: CASSPARDNEQFF.

The chain is built from TRBV5-1 and TRBJ2-2; 11 bases line up with TRBD2. This CDR3 region has 17 residues. The trim removed 2 bases at V and 1 base at J, leaving 4 bases unmatched. The germline gives CDR1 SGHRS, CDR2 YFSETQ. Here the CDR3 reads CASSFRLAGQNTGELFF. The CDR3 nucleotides are TGCGCCAGCAGCTTTCGACTAGCGGGGCAGAACACCGGGGAGCTGTTTTTT.

About this clonotype: This sequence may be a read error, since a much larger clone differs from it by one base. The final CDR3 position lacks the conserved phenylalanine or tryptophan, pointing to a likely read error. The gene calls are TRBV20-1 and TRBJ2-4, with D perhaps matching TRBD2 (5 bases). The CDR3 totals 14 residues. Germline CDR1 reads DFQATT; CDR2 reads SNEGSKA (reference sequence). Trimming took 6 bases from V and 7 from J, leaving 19 bases between them. CDR3 residues: CSANLLSSGNIQYY. CDR3 in DNA: TGCAGTGCAAATCTGCTGAGCTCGGGGAACATTCAGTACTAC.

The V gene is TRBV12-3 or TRBV12-4, the J gene TRBJ1-1; D not resolved. Trimming pared 3 bases from V and 5 bases from J, leaving 10 bases between. The CDR3 is 13 residues long. CDR3 sequence reads: CASSFRVRTEAFF. The DNA of the CDR3 is TGTGCCAGCAGTTTCCGGGTAAGGACTGAAGCTTTCTTT.

The J gene is TRBJ2-5, the V gene TRBV6-5; weak D call: TRBD1 (5 bases). Trimming removed 3 bases at V and 2 bases at J, with 10 bases between. This CDR3 has 14 residues. Germline CDR1 and CDR2: MNHEY and SVGAGI. The DNA of the CDR3 is TGTGCCAGCAGTTATACTCAGGGACAAGAGACCCAGTACTTC. It codes for CASSYTQGQETQYF.

This clonotype was detected a few times. This CDR3 is CASSQDLYRVAEAFF. The CDR3 bases are TGCGCCAGCAGCCAAGATTTATATCGGGTTGCTGAAGCTTTCTTT. The chain has TRBV4-3 and TRBJ1-1; D is uncertain. V shed 0 bases and J shed 6 bases, with 14 bases lying between them. Germline V CDR1 and CDR2: LGHNA, YSLEER. The length of the CDR3 is 15 residues.

The genes are TRBV28 and TRBJ2-1; 9 bases fit TRBD2. Germline values: CDR1 MDHEN, CDR2 SYDVKM. V trimming: 6 bases; J trimming: 0 bases; junction bases outside the gene matches: 9. The CDR3 runs to 17 residues. CDR3: CASRPKAGGPSYNEQFF. CDR3 DNA: TGTGCCAGCAGACCGAAAGCGGGGGGACCCTCCTACAATGAGCAGTTCTTC.

This clonotype was counted at least ten times. The V and J genes are TRBV12-3 or TRBV12-4 and TRBJ2-2; 8 bases align to TRBD2. Unmatched junction bases numbered 17, after V lost 5 bases and J lost 0 bases. This CDR3 has 20 amino acids. CDR3 residues: CASSLLAVREGLPNTGELFF. CDR3 in DNA: TGTGCCAGCAGTCTCTTAGCGGTCCGGGAGGGGCTTCCGAACACCGGGGAGCTGTTTTTT.

Regarding this clonotype: At one end the junction does not follow the germline gene, possibly because of a read error. The chain is built from TRBV20-1 and TRBJ2-1, with 11 bases that match TRBD2. The CDR3 loop spans 11 amino acids. From germline, CDR1 is DFQATT and CDR2 SNEGSKA (reference sequence). The CDR3 is CSARLAGGRIF. In DNA, the CDR3 is TGCAGTGCTAGGCTAGCGGGAGGACGTATCTTC.

The chain recombines TRBV7-2 with TRBJ2-1; D assignment may be TRBD1 or TRBD2 (5 bases each). The germline V and J ends were trimmed by 5 bases and 9 bases, with 17 bases remaining between them. CDR3 length: 14 amino acids. In germline, CDR1 is SGHTA, CDR2 FQGNSA. CDR3 sequence: CASSAGRVLGEQFF. The CDR3 bases are TGTGCCAGCAGCGCGGGCAGGGTTTTGGGTGAGCAGTTCTTC. Full variable domain (remainder filled in from reference TRBV7-2 and TRBJ2-1): GAGVSQSPSNKVTEKGKDVELRCDPISGHTALYWYRQSLGQGLEFLIYFQGNSAPDKSGLPSDRFSAERTGGSVSTLTIQRTQQEDSAVYLCASSAGRVLGEQFFGPGTRLTVL.

This clonotype was detected a few times. The chain uses TRBV29-1 and TRBJ1-2; TRBD1 matches at 10 bases. The CDR3 sequence is 13 residues long. The germline gives CDR1 SQVTM, CDR2 ANQGSEA. V dropped 7 bases and J dropped 0; count of bases not matched to a gene: 2. The DNA of the CDR3 is TGCAGCGCAGGGACAGGGGCTAACTATGGCTACACCTTC. It encodes CSAGTGANYGYTF. The full variable domain, in which reference TRBV29-1 and TRBJ1-2 provide the parts outside the CDR3, is SAVISQKPSRDICQRGTSLTIQCQVDSQVTMMFWYRQQPGQSLTLIATANQGSEATYESGFVIDKFPISRPNLTFSTLTVSNMSPEDSSIYLCSAGTGANYGYTFGSGTRLTVV.